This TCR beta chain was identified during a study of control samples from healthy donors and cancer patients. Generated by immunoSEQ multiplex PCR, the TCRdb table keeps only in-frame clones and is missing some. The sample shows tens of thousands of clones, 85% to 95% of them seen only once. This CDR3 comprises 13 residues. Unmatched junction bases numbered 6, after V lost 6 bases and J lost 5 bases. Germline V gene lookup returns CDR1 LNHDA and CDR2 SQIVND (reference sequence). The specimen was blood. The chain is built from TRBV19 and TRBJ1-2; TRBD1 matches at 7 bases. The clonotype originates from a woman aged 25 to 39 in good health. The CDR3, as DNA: TGTGCCAGTAGGCAACAGGGGTCGTATGGCTACACCTTC. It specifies CASRQQGSYGYTF.